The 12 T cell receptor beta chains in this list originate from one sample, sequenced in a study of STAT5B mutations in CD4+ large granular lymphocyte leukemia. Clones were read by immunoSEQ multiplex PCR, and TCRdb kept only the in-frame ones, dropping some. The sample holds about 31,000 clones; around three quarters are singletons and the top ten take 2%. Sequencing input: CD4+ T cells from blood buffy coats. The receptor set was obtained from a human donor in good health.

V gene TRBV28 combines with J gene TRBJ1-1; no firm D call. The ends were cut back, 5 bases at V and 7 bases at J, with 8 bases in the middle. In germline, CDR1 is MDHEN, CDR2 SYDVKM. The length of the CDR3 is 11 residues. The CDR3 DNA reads TGTGCCAGCAGTAATGGGTTTGAAGCTTTCTTT. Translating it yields CASSNGFEAFF.

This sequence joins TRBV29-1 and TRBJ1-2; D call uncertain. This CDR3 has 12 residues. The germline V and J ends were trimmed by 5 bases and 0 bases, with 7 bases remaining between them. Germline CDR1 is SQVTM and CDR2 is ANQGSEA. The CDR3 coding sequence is TGCAGCGTTCAGACTACTAACTATGGCTACACCTTC. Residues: CSVQTTNYGYTF.

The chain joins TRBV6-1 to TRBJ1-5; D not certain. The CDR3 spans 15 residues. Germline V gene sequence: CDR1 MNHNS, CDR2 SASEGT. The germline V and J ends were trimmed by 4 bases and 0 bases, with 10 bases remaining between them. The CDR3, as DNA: TGTGCCAGCAGTGCAGACACGACTAGCAATCAGCCCCAGCATTTT. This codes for CASSADTTSNQPQHF.

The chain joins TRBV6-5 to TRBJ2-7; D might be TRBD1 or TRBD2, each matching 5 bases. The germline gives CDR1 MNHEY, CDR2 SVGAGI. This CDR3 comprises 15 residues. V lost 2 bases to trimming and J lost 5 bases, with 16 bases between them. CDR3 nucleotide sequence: TGTGCCAGCAGTTACAGGGGAGACAGAGTCCACGAGCAGTACTTC. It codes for CASSYRGDRVHEQYF.

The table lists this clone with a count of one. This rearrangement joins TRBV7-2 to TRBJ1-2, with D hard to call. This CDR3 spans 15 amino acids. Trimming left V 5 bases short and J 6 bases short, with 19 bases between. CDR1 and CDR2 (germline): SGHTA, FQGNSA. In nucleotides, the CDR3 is TGTGCCAGCAGCGAAAAGACACTCGTGTACCATGGCTACACCTTC. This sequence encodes CASSEKTLVYHGYTF.

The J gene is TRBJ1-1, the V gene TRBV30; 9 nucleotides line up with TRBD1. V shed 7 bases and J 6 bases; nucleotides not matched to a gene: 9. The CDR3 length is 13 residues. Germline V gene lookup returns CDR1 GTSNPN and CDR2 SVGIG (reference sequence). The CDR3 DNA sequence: TGTGCCTTGGCACAGGGGGCTCAAGCTGAAGCTTTCTTT. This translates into CALAQGAQAEAFF.

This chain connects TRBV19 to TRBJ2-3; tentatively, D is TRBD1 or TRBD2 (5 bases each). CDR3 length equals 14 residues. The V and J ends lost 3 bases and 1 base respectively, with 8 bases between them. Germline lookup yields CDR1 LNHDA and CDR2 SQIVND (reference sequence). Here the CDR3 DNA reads TGTGCCAGTAGTATTGGGACCCGCACAGATACGCAGTATTTT. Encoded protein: CASSIGTRTDTQYF.

CDR3 region: CASSLVYGVRSGNTIYF. The CDR3 bases are TGTGCCAGCAGCTTGGTTTATGGGGTTCGATCTGGAAACACCATATATTTT. The chain recombines TRBV5-8 with TRBJ1-3; D gene unclear. Germline V CDR1 and CDR2: SGHTS, YDEGEE. There are 17 residues in the CDR3. V was trimmed by 0 bases and J by 1 base, leaving 14 bases between them.

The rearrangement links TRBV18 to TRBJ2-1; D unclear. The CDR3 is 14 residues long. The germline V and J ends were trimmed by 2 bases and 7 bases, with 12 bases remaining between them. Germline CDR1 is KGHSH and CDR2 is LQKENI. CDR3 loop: CASSPKDGHNEQFF. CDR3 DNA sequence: TGTGCCAGCTCACCAAAGGACGGGCATAATGAGCAGTTCTTC.

CDR3 nucleotides: TGCGCCAGCAGCCCCCGAAAGATCGTCAATGAGCAGTTCTTC. This codes for CASSPRKIVNEQFF. The chain is built from TRBV5-1 and TRBJ2-1; D unclear. The V gene's germline CDR1 is SGHRS and CDR2 YFSETQ. The CDR3 has 14 amino acids. Trimming shortened V by 4 bases and J by 6 bases, and 14 bases separated the two germline ends.

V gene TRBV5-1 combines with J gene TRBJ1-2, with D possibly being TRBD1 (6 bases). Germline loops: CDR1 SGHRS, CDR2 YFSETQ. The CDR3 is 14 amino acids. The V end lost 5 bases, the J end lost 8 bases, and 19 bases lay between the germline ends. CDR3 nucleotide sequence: TGCGCCAGCAGGTTCACCAGGGGAGAGAGAGGCTACACCTTC. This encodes CASRFTRGERGYTF.

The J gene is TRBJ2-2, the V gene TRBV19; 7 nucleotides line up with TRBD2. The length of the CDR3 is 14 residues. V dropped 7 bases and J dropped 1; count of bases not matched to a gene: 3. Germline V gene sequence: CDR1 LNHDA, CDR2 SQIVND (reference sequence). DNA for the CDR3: TGTGCCAGTAACCGGGGGGTGAACACCGGGGAGCTGTTTTTT. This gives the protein CASNRGVNTGELFF.